What follows describes a single T cell receptor (beta chain). Its specificity is not known. The PCR had 60 Vbeta and 13 Jbeta primers. Generated by immunoSEQ multiplex PCR, the TCRdb table keeps only in-frame clones and is missing some. The table for this sample gives 70,000 or so clones. This record comes from a study of cytomegalovirus exposure and HLA in healthy donors. Study details: From donors who were HLA-typed, an early data release held around 80 million unique TCRs. General study points: Later analysis reportedly placed an Asian-associated ancestry cluster below the roughly 670-donor mean in N-insertions. In a later analysis, HLA-C alleles had the fewest associated TCRs, DRB1 alleles the most.

Germline lookup yields CDR1 SGHNT and CDR2 YYREEE (reference sequence). Trimming pared 0 bases from V and 2 bases from J, leaving 10 bases between. The CDR3 contains 15 residues. V is TRBV5-4 and J is TRBJ2-3; a weak D match, TRBD1 (6 bases). This clonotype was obtained from a boy aged 5-17 years in good health and CMV-seronegative. Specimen: PBMCs. The CDR3 is CASSLGTGITDTQYF. The CDR3, as DNA: TGTGCCAGCAGCTTGGGAACAGGGATCACAGATACGCAGTATTTT.